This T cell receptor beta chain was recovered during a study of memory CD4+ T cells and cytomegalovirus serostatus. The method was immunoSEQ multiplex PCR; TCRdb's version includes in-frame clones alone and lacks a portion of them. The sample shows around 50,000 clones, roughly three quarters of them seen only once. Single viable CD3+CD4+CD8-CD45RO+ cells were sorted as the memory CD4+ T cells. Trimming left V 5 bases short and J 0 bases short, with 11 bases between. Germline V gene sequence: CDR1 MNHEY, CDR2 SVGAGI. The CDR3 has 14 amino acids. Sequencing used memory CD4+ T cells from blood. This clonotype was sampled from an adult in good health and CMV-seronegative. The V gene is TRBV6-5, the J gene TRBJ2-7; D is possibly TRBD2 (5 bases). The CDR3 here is CASSRTVDSYEQYF. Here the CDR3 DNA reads TGTGCCAGCAGTAGGACTGTGGACTCCTACGAGCAGTACTTC.